In its sample, the clone carrying this TCR beta chain was seen many times. TCRdb processed the 5' RACE reads anew with MiXCR; each CDR3 protein has one entry. The repertoire holds tens of thousands of distinct CDR3 sequences, with roughly 7% as singletons. Between the trimmed V and J ends, which lost 4 bases and 0 bases, there was a span of 10 bases. The CDR3 runs 15 residues. Germline CDR1 ENHRY, CDR2 SYGVKD. These data come from a study of neurological immune-mediated disorders. The sequence was obtained from a woman in her 40s in good health. This sequence joins TRBV10-3 and TRBJ2-1; D call uncertain. The sequenced sample was PBMCs. CDR3 coding DNA: TGTGCCATCAGTGTGTACGGTTCCTCCTACAATGAGCAGTTCTTC. The encoded protein is CAISVYGSSYNEQFF.